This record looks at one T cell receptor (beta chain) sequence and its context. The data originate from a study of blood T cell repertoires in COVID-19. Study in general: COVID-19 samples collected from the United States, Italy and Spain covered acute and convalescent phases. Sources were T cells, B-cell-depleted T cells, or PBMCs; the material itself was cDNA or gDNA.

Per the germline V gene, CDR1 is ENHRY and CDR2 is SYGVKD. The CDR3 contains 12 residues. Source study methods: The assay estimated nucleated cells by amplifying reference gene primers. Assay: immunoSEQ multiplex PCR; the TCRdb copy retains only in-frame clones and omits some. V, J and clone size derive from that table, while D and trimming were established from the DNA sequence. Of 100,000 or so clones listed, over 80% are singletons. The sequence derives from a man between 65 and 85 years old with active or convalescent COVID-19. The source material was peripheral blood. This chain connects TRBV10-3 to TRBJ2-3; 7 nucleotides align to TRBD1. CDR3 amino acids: CEGAGGTDTQYF. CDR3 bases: TGTGAGGGGGCAGGGGGCACAGATACGCAGTATTTT.